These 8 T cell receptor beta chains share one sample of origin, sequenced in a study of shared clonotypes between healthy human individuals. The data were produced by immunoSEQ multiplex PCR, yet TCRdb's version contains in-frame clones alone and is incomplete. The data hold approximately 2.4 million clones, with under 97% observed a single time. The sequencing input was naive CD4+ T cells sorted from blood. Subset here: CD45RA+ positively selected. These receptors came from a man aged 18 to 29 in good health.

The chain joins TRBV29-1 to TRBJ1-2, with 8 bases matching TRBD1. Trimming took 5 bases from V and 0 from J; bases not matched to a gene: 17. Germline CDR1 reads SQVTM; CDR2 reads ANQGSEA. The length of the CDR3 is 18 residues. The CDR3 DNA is TGCAGCGTTCCACGTGGTGGGACAGGAGTCTTACCTAACTATGGCTACACCTTC. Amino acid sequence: CSVPRGGTGVLPNYGYTF.

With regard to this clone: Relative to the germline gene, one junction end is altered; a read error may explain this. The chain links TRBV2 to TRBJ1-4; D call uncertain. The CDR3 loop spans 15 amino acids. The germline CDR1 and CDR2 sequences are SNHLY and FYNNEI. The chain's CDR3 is CASSEEAGTYEKLFF. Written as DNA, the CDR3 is TGTGCCAGCAGTGAAGAGGCAGGAACTTATGAAAAACTGTTTTTT.

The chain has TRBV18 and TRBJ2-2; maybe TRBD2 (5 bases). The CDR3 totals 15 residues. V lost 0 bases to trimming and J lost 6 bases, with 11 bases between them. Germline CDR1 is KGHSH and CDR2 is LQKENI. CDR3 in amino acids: CASSPPARGPGELFF. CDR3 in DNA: TGTGCCAGCTCACCACCGGCTCGGGGTCCCGGGGAGCTGTTTTTT.

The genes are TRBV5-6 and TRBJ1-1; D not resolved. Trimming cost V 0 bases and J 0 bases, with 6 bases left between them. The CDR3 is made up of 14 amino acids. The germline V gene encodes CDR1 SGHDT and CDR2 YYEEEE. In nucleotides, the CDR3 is TGTGCCAGCAGCTTGGGAGAGATGAACACTGAAGCTTTCTTT. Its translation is CASSLGEMNTEAFF.

The CDR3 reads CASSSGQSNEQFF. The CDR3 coding sequence is TGTGCCAGCAGTTCGGGTCAAAGCAATGAGCAGTTCTTC. V and J are TRBV28 and TRBJ2-1; D is uncertain. V was trimmed by 4 bases and J by 6 bases, leaving 10 bases between them. Germline CDR1 is MDHEN and CDR2 is SYDVKM. This CDR3 is 13 amino acids long.

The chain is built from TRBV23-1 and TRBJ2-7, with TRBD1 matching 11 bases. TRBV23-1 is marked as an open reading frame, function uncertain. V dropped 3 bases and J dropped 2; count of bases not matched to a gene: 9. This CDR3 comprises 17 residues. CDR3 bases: TGCGCCAGCAGTCATTGCAAAACGGGACAGGGGGCCTACGAGCAGTACTTC. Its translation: CASSHCKTGQGAYEQYF.

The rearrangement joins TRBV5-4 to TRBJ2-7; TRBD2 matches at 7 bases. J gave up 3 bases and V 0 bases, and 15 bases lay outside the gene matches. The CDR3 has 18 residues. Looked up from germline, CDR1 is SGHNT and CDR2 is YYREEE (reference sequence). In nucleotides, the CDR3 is TGTGCCAGCAGCTTGGGTCTAGCGGCCCCTTCGGTTGGCTACGAGCAGTACTTC. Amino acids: CASSLGLAAPSVGYEQYF.

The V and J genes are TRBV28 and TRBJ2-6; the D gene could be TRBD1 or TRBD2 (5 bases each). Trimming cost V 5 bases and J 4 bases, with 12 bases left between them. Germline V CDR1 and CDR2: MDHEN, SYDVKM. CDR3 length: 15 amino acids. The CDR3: CASSLGGTGANVLTF. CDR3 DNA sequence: TGTGCCAGCAGTCTCGGTGGGACGGGGGCCAACGTCCTGACTTTC.